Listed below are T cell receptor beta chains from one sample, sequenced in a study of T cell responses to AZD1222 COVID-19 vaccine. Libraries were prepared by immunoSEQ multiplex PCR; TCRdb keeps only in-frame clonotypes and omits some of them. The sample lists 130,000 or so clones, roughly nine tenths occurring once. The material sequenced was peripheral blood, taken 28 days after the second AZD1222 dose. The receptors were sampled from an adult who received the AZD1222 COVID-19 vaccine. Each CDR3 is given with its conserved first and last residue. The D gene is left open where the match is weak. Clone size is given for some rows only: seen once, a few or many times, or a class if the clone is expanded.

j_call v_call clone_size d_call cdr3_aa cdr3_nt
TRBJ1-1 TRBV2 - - CASSGHIMNTEAFF TGTGCCAGCAGTGGACACATCATGAACACTGAAGCTTTCTTT
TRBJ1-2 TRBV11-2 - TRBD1 CASSRPGTVNGYTF TGTGCCAGCAGCCGGCCCGGGACAGTGAATGGCTACACCTTC
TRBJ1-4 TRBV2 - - CASSLQGWEKLFF TGTGCCAGCAGTTTACAGGGCTGGGAAAAACTGTTTTTT
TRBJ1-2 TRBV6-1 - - CASSDRRGVNYGYTF TGTGCCAGCAGTGACCGTAGGGGAGTGAACTATGGCTACACCTTC
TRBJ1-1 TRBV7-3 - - CASSLRGLGTEAFF TGTGCCAGCAGCTTAAGGGGCTTGGGCACTGAAGCTTTCTTT
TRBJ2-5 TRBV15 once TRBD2 CATSRDREGQTQYF TGTGCCACCAGCAGAGATAGGGAGGGGCAGACCCAGTACTTC
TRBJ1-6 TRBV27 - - CASSPVGGTSSPLHF TGTGCCAGCAGTCCCGTAGGGGGAACATCTTCACCCCTCCACTTT
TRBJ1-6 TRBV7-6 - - CASSLARGDTNSPLHF TGTGCCAGCAGCTTAGCGCGGGGGGATACGAATTCACCCCTCCACTTT
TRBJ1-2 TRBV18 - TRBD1 CASSQAGPGQGARGYGYTF TGTGCCAGCTCCCAAGCTGGTCCGGGACAGGGGGCAAGAGGCTATGGCTACACCTTC
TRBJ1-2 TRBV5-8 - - CASSSPLGSNYGYTF TGTGCCAGCAGCTCCCCCCTGGGATCTAACTATGGCTACACCTTC
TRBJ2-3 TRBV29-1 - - CSVEPETGSTDTQYF TGCAGCGTTGAACCGGAGACCGGGAGCACAGATACGCAGTATTTT
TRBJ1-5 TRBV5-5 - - CASSPTFDRRDSNQPQHF TGTGCCAGCAGCCCGACCTTCGACAGGCGGGATAGCAATCAGCCCCAGCATTTT
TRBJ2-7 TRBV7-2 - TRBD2 CASSPRRGAEEQYF TGTGCCAGCAGCCCGCGGCGGGGGGCAGAAGAGCAGTACTTC
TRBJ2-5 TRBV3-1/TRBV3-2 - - CASSQPGLETQYF TGTGCCAGCAGCCAACCGGGGCTCGAGACCCAGTACTTC
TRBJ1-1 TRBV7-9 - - CASSRQALNTEAFF TGTGCCAGCAGCCGACAAGCCTTGAACACTGAAGCTTTCTTT